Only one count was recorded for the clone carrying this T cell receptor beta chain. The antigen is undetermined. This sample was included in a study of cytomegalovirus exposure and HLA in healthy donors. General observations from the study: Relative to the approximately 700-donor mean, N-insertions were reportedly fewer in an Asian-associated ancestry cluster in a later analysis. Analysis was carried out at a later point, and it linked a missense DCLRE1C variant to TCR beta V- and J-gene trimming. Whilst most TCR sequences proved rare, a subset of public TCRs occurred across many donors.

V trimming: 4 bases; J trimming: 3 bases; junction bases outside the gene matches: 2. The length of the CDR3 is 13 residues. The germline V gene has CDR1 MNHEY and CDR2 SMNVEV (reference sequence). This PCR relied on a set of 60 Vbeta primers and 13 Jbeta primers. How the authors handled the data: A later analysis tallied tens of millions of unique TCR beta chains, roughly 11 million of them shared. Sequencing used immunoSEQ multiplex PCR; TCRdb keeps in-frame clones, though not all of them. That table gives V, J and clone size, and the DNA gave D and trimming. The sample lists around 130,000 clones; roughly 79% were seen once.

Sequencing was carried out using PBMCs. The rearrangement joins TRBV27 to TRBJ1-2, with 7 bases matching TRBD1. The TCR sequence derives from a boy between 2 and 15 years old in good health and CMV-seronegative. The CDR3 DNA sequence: TGTGCCAGCAGTTCGACAGGGCACTATGGCTACACCTTC. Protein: CASSSTGHYGYTF.